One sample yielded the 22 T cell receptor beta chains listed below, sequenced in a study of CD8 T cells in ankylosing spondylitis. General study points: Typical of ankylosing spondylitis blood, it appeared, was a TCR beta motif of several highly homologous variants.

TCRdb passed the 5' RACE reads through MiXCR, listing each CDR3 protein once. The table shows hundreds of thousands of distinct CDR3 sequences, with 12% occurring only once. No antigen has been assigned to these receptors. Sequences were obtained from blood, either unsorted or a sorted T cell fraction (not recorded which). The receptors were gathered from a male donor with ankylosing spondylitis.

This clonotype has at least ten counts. CDR3 in DNA: TGTGCCATCAGCCGGCAGGGGGGCGATACTTATGGCTACACCTTC. Translating it yields CAISRQGGDTYGYTF. The gene calls are TRBV10-3 and TRBJ1-2; 7 nucleotides line up with TRBD1. The CDR3 is 15 residues long. CDR1 is ENHRY and CDR2 is SYGVKD in the germline V gene. With V trimmed by 6 bases and J by 5 bases, 12 bases remained unmatched.

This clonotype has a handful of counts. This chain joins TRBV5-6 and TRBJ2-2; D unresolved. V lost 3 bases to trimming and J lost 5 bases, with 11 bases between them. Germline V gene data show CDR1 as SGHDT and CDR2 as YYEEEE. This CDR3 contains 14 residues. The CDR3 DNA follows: TGTGCCAGCAGCTCCGGGCCTTCAACCGGGGAGCTGTTTTTT. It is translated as CASSSGPSTGELFF.

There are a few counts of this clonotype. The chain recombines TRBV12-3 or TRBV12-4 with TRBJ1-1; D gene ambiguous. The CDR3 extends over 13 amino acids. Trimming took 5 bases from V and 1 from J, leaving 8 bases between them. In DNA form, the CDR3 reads TGTGCCAGCAGTAATAGGAAGAACACTGAAGCTTTCTTT. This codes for CASSNRKNTEAFF.

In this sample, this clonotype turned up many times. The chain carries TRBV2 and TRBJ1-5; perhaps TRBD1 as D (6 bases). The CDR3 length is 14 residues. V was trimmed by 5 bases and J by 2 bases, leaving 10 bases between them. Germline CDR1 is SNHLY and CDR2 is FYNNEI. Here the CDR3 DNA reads TGTGCCAGCAGTTCAAGACAGGGCAATCAGCCCCAGCATTTT. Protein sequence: CASSSRQGNQPQHF.

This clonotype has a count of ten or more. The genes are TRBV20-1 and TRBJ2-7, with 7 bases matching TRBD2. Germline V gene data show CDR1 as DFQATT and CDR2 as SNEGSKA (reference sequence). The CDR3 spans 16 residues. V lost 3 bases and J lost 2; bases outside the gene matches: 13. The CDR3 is CSARGVRAGVPYEQYF. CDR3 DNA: TGCAGTGCTAGGGGGGTGCGGGCGGGGGTCCCCTACGAGCAGTACTTC.

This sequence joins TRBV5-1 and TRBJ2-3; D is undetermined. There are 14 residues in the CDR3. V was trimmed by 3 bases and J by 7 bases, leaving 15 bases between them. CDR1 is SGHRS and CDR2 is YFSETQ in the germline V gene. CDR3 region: CASSSPPLFYTQYF. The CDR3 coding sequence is TGCGCCAGCAGCTCGCCGCCTCTTTTTTATACGCAGTATTTT.

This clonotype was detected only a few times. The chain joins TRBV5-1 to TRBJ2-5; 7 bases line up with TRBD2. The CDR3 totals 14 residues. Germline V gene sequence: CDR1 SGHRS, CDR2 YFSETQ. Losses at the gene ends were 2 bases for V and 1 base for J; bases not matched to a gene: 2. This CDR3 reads CASSFRTSQETQYF. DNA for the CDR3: TGCGCCAGCAGCTTTAGGACTAGCCAAGAGACCCAGTACTTC.

CDR3 loop: CASTPRGDTEAFF. The CDR3 coding sequence is TGTGCCAGCACCCCCCGGGGGGACACTGAAGCTTTCTTT. The chain couples TRBV6-6 to TRBJ1-1, with TRBD1 as a possible D gene (5 bases). The germline V gene has CDR1 MNHNY and CDR2 SVGAGI (reference sequence). This CDR3 has 13 residues. V lost 7 bases and J 3 bases, leaving 12 bases between the germline ends.

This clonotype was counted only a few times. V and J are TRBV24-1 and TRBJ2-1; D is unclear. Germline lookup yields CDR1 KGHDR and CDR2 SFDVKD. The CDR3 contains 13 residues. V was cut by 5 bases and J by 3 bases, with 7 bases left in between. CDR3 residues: CATSGRNYNEQFF. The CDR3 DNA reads TGTGCCACCAGTGGCCGGAACTACAATGAGCAGTTCTTC.

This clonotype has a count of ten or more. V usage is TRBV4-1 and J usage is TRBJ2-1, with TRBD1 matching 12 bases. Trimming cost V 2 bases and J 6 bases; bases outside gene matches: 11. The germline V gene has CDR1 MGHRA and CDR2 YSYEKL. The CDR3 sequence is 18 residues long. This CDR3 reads CASSQLIRGQGAGNEQFF. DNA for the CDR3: TGCGCCAGCAGCCAACTTATTCGGGGACAGGGGGCAGGCAATGAGCAGTTCTTC.

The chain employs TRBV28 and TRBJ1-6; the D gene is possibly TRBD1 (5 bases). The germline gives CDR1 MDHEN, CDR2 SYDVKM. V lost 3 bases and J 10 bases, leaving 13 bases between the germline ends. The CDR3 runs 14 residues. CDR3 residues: CASSFLWGGSPLHF. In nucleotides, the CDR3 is TGTGCCAGCAGTTTTCTGTGGGGGGGATCACCCCTCCACTTT.

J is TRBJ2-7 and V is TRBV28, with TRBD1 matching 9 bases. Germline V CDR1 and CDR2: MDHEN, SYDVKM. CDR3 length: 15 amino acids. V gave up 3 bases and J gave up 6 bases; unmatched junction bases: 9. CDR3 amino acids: CASSFLGQGVSEQYF. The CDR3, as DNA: TGTGCCAGCAGTTTTCTGGGACAGGGAGTTTCCGAGCAGTACTTC. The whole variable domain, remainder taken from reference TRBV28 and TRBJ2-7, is DVKVTQSSRYLVKRTGEKVFLECVQDMDHENMFWYRQDPGLGLRLIYFSYDVKMKEKGDIPEGYSVSREKKERFSLILESASTNQTSMYLCASSFLGQGVSEQYFGPGTRLTVT.

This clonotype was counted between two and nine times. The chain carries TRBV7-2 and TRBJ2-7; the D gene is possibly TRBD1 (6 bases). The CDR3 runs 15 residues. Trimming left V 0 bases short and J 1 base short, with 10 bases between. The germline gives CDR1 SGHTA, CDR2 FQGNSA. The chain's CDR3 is CASSLATGLSYEQYF. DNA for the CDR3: TGTGCCAGCAGCTTAGCCACAGGGCTTTCCTACGAGCAGTACTTC.

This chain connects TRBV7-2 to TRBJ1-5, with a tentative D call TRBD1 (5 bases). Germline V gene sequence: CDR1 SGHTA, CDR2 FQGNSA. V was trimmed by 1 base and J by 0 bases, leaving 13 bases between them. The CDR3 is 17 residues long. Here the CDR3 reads CASSLGGRGNSNQPQHF. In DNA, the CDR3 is TGTGCCAGCAGCTTAGGGGGCAGAGGGAATAGCAATCAGCCCCAGCATTTT.

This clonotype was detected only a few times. CDR3 sequence: CASSSIQGAQETQYF. DNA for the CDR3: TGTGCCAGCAGCTCAATCCAGGGGGCCCAAGAGACCCAGTACTTC. The V call is TRBV5-6, the J call TRBJ2-5, with 8 positions matching TRBD1. CDR1 SGHDT and CDR2 YYEEEE come from the germline V gene. V lost 3 bases, J lost 1 base, and 5 bases stayed unmatched. The CDR3 is 15 residues long. Based on the CDR3 plus reference TRBV5-6 and TRBJ2-5, the full variable domain is DAGVTQSPTHLIKTRGQQVTLRCSPKSGHDTVSWYQQALGQGPQFIFQYYEEEERQRGNFPDRFSGHQFPNYSSELNVNALLLGDSALYLCASSSIQGAQETQYFGPGTRLLVL.

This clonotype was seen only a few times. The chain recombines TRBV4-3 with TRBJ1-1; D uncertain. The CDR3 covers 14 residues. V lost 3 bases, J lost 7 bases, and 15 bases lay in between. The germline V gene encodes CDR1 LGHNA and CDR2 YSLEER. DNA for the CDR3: TGCGCCAGCAGCCAGACCCCGGGCTCCTATGAAGCTTTCTTT. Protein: CASSQTPGSYEAFF.

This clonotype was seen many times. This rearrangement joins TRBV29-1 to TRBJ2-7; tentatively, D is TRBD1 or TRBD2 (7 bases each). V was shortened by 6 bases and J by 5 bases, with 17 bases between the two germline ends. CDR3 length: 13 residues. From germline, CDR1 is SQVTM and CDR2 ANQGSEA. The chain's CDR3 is CSVAQGGGDEQYF. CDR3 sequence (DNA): TGCAGCGTCGCTCAGGGGGGGGGAGACGAGCAGTACTTC.

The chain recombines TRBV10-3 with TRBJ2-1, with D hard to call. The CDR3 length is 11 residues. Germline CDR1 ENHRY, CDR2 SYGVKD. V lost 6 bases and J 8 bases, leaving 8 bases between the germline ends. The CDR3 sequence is CAIRGSDEQFF. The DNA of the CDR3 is TGTGCCATCAGGGGAAGCGATGAGCAGTTCTTC.

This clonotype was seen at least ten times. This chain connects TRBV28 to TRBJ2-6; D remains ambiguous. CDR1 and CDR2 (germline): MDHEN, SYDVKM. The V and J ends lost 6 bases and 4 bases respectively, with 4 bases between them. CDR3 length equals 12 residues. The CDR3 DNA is TGTGCCAGCAGGGCCGGGGCCAACGTCCTGACTTTC. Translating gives CASRAGANVLTF.

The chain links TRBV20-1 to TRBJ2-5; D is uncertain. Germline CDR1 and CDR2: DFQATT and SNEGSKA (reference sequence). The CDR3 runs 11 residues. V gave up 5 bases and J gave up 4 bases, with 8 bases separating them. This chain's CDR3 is CSAQRAETQYF. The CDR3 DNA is TGCAGTGCTCAGCGAGCAGAGACCCAGTACTTC.

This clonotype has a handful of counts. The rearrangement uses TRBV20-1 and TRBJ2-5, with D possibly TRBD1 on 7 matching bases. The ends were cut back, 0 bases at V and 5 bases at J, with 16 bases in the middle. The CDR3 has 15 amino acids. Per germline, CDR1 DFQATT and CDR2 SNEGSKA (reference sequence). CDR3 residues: CSARDPYRGGETQYF. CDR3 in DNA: TGCAGTGCTAGAGATCCTTACAGGGGAGGCGAGACCCAGTACTTC.

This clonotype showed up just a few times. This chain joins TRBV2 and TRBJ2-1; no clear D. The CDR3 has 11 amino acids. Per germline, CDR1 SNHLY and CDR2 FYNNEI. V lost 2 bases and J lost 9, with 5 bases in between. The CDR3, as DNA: TGTGCCAGCAGTGAATCTGTTGAGCAGTTCTTC. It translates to CASSESVEQFF.